What follows describes a single T cell receptor (beta chain). The isolated RNA, all of it, was reverse transcribed, so expressed TCRB transcripts were what got sequenced. Some clones are missing from TCRdb's copy, which holds only in-frame ones; the method was immunoSEQ multiplex PCR. The table has some 150,000 clones, roughly 10% seen once. This sample was included in a study of beta chain features in type 1 diabetes. As for the study in general: Comparable age, gender and cell yields were observed in patients relative to healthy donors.

The ends were cut back, 2 bases at V and 2 bases at J, with 11 bases in the middle. Per germline, CDR1 SEHNR and CDR2 FQNEAQ (reference sequence). This CDR3 is 15 amino acids long. Sequenced: central memory CD4+ T cells from blood. The chain joins TRBV7-9 to TRBJ2-3; D is unresolved. The clonotype was recovered from a woman in her thirties or forties in good health. The CDR3, as DNA: TGTGCCAGCAGCTTACGGCGGCCCCACACAGATACGCAGTATTTT. Translating gives CASSLRRPHTDTQYF.